Presented here are 17 T cell receptor beta chains from one specimen sequenced in a study of T cell responses to AZD1222 COVID-19 vaccine. The data were produced by immunoSEQ multiplex PCR, yet TCRdb's version contains in-frame clones alone and is incomplete. This table holds 150,000 to 200,000 clones, roughly 92% found once. The source material was peripheral blood, sampled on day 0 of AZD1222 vaccination. Every receptor here comes from an adult in good health.

The chain is built from TRBV10-3 and TRBJ1-1; D unresolved. The CDR3 sequence is 13 residues long. V gave up 3 bases and J gave up 0 bases, with 5 bases separating them. Germline V gene data show CDR1 as ENHRY and CDR2 as SYGVKD. CDR3 coding DNA: TGTGCCATCAGTGAAGGAGTGAACACTGAAGCTTTCTTT. Its translation: CAISEGVNTEAFF.

This clone was seen more than once but under ten times. This chain connects TRBV6-1 to TRBJ1-6, with D unclear. V gave up 2 bases and J gave up 7 bases, with 9 bases separating them. The CDR3 totals 14 residues. Looked up from germline, CDR1 is MNHNS and CDR2 is SASEGT. In DNA, the CDR3 is TGTGCCAGCAGTGAAACTCAGGAAAATTCACCCCTCCACTTT. This translates into CASSETQENSPLHF.

This clone occurred once. The rearrangement uses TRBV6-1 and TRBJ1-3; a possible D gene is TRBD1 (5 bases). Germline V CDR1 and CDR2: MNHNS, SASEGT. The CDR3 extends over 16 amino acids. V lost 1 base to trimming and J lost 4 bases, with 14 bases between them. CDR3 sequence reads: CASSEEARGRGNTIYF. The CDR3 bases are TGTGCCAGCAGTGAAGAAGCAAGGGGAAGGGGAAACACCATATATTTT.

The chain is built from TRBV4-1 and TRBJ2-3; 14 positions match TRBD2. V lost 3 bases and J lost 6; bases outside the gene matches: 8. Germline CDR1 MGHRA, CDR2 YSYEKL. This CDR3 is 17 amino acids long. DNA for the CDR3: TGCGCCAGCAGCCATCTCGTGGGGACTAGCGGGAGTGATACGCAGTATTTT. Protein product: CASSHLVGTSGSDTQYF.

The chain combines TRBV5-1 with TRBJ2-1, with 8 bases aligning to TRBD2. CDR1 SGHRS and CDR2 YFSETQ come from the germline V gene. CDR3 size: 15 residues. Losses at the gene ends were 4 bases for V and 0 bases for J; bases not matched to a gene: 3. The CDR3 DNA reads as TGCGCCAGCAGCCGGGGGGGCGGCTCCTACAATGAGCAGTTCTTC. Translation gives CASSRGGGSYNEQFF.

The rearrangement uses TRBV5-5 and TRBJ1-3; D not resolved. Trimming stripped 0 bases from V and 3 bases from J, with 7 bases between. This CDR3 contains 14 residues. CDR1 is SGHKS, CDR2 YYEKEE, per germline (reference sequence). The CDR3 bases are TGTGCCAGCAGCTTGGGGGGTAATGGAAACACCATATATTTT. Translated: CASSLGGNGNTIYF.

This chain uses TRBV2 with TRBJ2-1; 7 positions agree with TRBD1. Germline assignment: CDR1 SNHLY and CDR2 FYNNEI. V gave up 6 bases and J gave up 7 bases; unmatched junction bases: 6. The CDR3 loop spans 13 amino acids. The CDR3 reads CASRTDRANEQFF. DNA of the CDR3: TGTGCCAGCAGGACCGACAGGGCAAATGAGCAGTTCTTC.

The rearrangement links TRBV7-3 to TRBJ1-1; D is unresolved. Germline V gene sequence: CDR1 SGHTA, CDR2 FQGTGA. The CDR3 totals 13 residues. V was clipped by 5 bases and J by 2 bases, with 9 bases between them. CDR3 DNA sequence: TGTGCCAGCAGCCCCAACAGTAACACTGAAGCTTTCTTT. This encodes CASSPNSNTEAFF.

This chain uses TRBV30 with TRBJ1-5; weak D call: TRBD1 (6 bases). Trimming cost V 2 bases and J 1 base, with 9 bases left between them. The CDR3 is 14 residues long. Looked up from germline, CDR1 is GTSNPN and CDR2 is SVGIG (reference sequence). The CDR3, as DNA: TGTGCCTGGAGTACGGGGACAAGCAATCAGCCCCAGCATTTT. Translation gives CAWSTGTSNQPQHF. The full variable domain, its missing parts supplied by reference TRBV30 and TRBJ1-5, is SQTIHQWPATLVQPVGSPLSLECTVEGTSNPNLYWYRQAAGRGLQLLFYSVGIGQISSEVPQNLSASRPQDRQFILSSKKLLLSDSGFYLCAWSTGTSNQPQHFGDGTRLSIL.

The rearrangement joins TRBV27 to TRBJ2-1; no firm D call. This CDR3 has 12 amino acids. V dropped 5 bases and J dropped 4 bases, with 6 bases sitting between them. Per germline, CDR1 MNHEY and CDR2 SMNVEV (reference sequence). The CDR3 sequence: CASSRGYNEQFF. The DNA for the CDR3 is TGTGCCAGCAGTCGCGGATACAATGAGCAGTTCTTC.

CDR3 loop: CASSHNTGELFF. CDR3 bases: TGTGCCAGCAGCCATAACACCGGGGAGCTGTTTTTT. The rearrangement joins TRBV9 to TRBJ2-2; D not resolved. V lost 4 bases to trimming and J lost 2 bases, with 3 bases between them. Germline-derived CDR1 and CDR2 are SGDLS and YYNGEE. This CDR3 spans 12 amino acids.

This rearrangement joins TRBV18 to TRBJ2-1; TRBD2 aligns across 11 bases. The CDR3 is made up of 15 amino acids. Germline values: CDR1 KGHSH, CDR2 LQKENI. V dropped 6 bases and J dropped 8; count of bases not matched to a gene: 9. CDR3 sequence (DNA): TGTGCCAGCTCGAGGGGACTAGCGGTTTTTGATGAGCAGTTCTTC. This encodes CASSRGLAVFDEQFF.

The genes are TRBV19 and TRBJ1-1; 7 bases match TRBD1. The CDR3 spans 14 residues. Germline trimming cut 6 bases from V and 1 base from J; bases unmatched to any gene: 5. The V gene's germline CDR1 is LNHDA and CDR2 SQIVND (reference sequence). The CDR3 sequence is CASRGTAQNTEAFF. CDR3 nucleotides: TGTGCCAGTAGGGGGACAGCCCAGAACACTGAAGCTTTCTTT.

The chain carries TRBV25-1 and TRBJ2-1, with 8 bases identical to TRBD2. CDR1 is MGHDK, CDR2 SYGVNS, per germline. V gave up 6 bases and J gave up 0 bases; unmatched junction bases: 1. This CDR3 is built from 14 residues. The CDR3 DNA reads as TGTGCCAGCAGCGGGACTAGCTCCTACAATGAGCAGTTCTTC. Protein sequence: CASSGTSSYNEQFF.

The chain links TRBV12-3 or TRBV12-4 to TRBJ2-5; D ambiguous. This CDR3 contains 13 residues. V dropped 0 bases and J dropped 4 bases, with 6 bases sitting between them. CDR3 coding DNA: TGTGCCAGCAGTTTAGCTAGCTTAGAGACCCAGTACTTC. It is translated as CASSLASLETQYF.

V is TRBV5-1 and J is TRBJ1-6, with TRBD1 matching over 7 bases. CDR3 length: 15 amino acids. The J segment lost 8 bases and the V segment lost 2 bases, leaving 7 bases of the junction unmatched. Germline V gene lookup returns CDR1 SGHRS and CDR2 YFSETQ. The CDR3 nucleotides read TGCGCCAGCAGCTTCGCAGGGGGAGGGGATTCACCCCTCCACTTT. It yields the protein CASSFAGGGDSPLHF.

The chain has TRBV6-6 and TRBJ1-2, with D possibly TRBD1 on 5 matching bases. The CDR3 covers 14 residues. Trimming took 5 bases from V and 4 from J, leaving 14 bases between them. Germline V lookup: CDR1 MNHNY, CDR2 SVGAGI (reference sequence). The DNA for the CDR3 is TGTGCCAGCAGTCAAGGGGAAGCATTCTATGGCTACACCTTC. Protein product: CASSQGEAFYGYTF.